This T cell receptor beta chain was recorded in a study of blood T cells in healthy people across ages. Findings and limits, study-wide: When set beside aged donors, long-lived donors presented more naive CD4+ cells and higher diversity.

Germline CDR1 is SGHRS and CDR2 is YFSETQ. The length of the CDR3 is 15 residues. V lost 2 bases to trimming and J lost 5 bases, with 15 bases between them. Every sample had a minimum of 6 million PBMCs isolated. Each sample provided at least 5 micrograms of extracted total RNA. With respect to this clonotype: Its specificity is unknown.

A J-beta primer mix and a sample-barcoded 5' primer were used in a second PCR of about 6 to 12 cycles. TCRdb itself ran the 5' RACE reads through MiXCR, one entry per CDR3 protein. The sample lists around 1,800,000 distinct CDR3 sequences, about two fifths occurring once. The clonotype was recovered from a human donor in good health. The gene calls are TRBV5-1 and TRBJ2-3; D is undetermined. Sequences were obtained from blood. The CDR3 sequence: CASSFVRAPEDTQYF. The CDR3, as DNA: TGCGCCAGCAGCTTTGTCCGAGCGCCGGAAGATACGCAGTATTTT.